This T cell receptor (beta chain) was captured in a study of blood T cells in healthy people across ages. The use of a sample-barcoded 5' primer and a J-beta primer mix characterized a second PCR of roughly 7 to 11 cycles. One entry per CDR3 protein results from TCRdb running MiXCR on the 5' RACE reads. The sample lists about 730,000 distinct CDR3 sequences, roughly 41% occurring once. CDR1 is MNHNY and CDR2 is SVGAGI in the germline V gene (reference sequence). This CDR3 has 12 amino acids. After removal of 5 bases from V and 8 bases from J, the junction contained 2 bases not matched to a gene. Study conclusions and caveats: Naive T cell percentage showed a strong correlation with TCR beta diversity.

This clonotype showed up just a few times. What it binds is unknown. Sequenced: blood. This chain connects TRBV6-6 to TRBJ1-4; 7 bases fit TRBD1. The receptor comes from an older woman in good health. CDR3 DNA sequence: TGTGCCAGCAGTACAGGGGACGAAAAACTGTTTTTT. This sequence encodes CASSTGDEKLFF.